This TCR beta chain emerged from a study of T cell responses to AZD1222 COVID-19 vaccine. To note about this clone: No antigen is known for it.

The CDR3 has 12 amino acids. Germline V gene sequence: CDR1 SGDLS, CDR2 YYNGEE. Trimming removed 4 bases from V and 2 bases from J, with 6 bases in between. Here immunoSEQ multiplex PCR was the method, and the copy in TCRdb shows in-frame clones only, minus some. The sample records 140,000 or so clones, around 90% being singletons. Study results and caveats: Just 5 to 7 people given AZD1222 tested seropositive at baseline. Spike-specific TCR breadth and depth were elevated following two AZD1222 doses.

The clonotype comes from an adult who received the AZD1222 COVID-19 vaccine. The genes are TRBV9 and TRBJ1-2; D gene ambiguous. The sample was peripheral blood, taken 28 days after the second AZD1222 dose. The CDR3 sequence is CASSPGNYGYTF. The CDR3 nucleotides read TGTGCCAGCAGCCCCGGGAACTATGGCTACACCTTC.